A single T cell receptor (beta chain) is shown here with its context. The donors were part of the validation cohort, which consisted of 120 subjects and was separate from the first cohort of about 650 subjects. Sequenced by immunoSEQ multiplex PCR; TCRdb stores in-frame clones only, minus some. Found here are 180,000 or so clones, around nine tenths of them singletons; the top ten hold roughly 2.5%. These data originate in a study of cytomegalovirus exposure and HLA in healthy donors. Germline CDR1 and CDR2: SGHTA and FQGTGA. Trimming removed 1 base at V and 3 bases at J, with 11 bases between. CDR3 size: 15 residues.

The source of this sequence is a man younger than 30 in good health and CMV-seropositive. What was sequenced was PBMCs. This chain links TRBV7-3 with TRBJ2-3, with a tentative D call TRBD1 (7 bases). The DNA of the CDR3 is TGTGCCAGCAGCTTAAGTCAGGGGGGAACAGATACGCAGTATTTT. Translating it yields CASSLSQGGTDTQYF.